What follows describes a single TCR beta chain. CDR3 size: 14 residues. The trim removed 5 bases at V and 11 bases at J, leaving 14 bases unmatched. Germline CDR1 reads MNHNS; CDR2 reads SASEGT. This entry is derived from a study of T cell changes during pregnancy in multiple sclerosis. The method was immunoSEQ multiplex PCR; TCRdb's version includes in-frame clones alone and lacks a portion of them. Of approximately 30,000 clones listed, approximately 91% are singletons. The V call is TRBV6-1, the J call TRBJ1-1; 7 bases are shared with TRBD1. Source: CD4+ T cells from peripheral blood mononuclear cells, taken in the first trimester of pregnancy. The sequence came from a female donor in good health, enrolled as a control in a pregnancy study. The CDR3 DNA follows: TGTGCCAGCAGTCCCCGGACAGGCAGGGCCTTGGCTTTCTTT. It encodes CASSPRTGRALAFF.